This T cell receptor (beta chain) was recovered during a study of blood T cells in healthy people across ages. Together with a sample-barcoded 5' primer, a J-beta primer mix was included in a second PCR lasting about 7 to 12 cycles. TCRdb reprocessed the 5' RACE reads with MiXCR, giving one entry per CDR3 protein. The data show more than 1.4 million distinct CDR3 sequences, roughly 40% seen once. Germline V lookup: CDR1 SGHTA, CDR2 FQGNSA. The CDR3 sequence is 16 residues long. Trimming stripped 2 bases from V and 4 bases from J, with 15 bases between. The V and J genes are TRBV7-2 and TRBJ1-5; TRBD1 is a possible D gene (6 bases). Sequencing was performed on blood. The receptor was isolated from a woman between 18 and 30 years old in good health. CDR3 nucleotides: TGTGCCAGCAGCTTACTCCGGGACACCACTAATCAGCCCCAGCATTTT. Translation: CASSLLRDTTNQPQHF.